A single sample is the source of the 16 T cell receptor beta chains below, sequenced in a study of T-cell reconstitution after alpha-beta-depleted transplantation in children. Researchers prepared the TCRbeta library using unique molecular identifiers, the study reports. Each CDR3 protein gets one entry after TCRdb re-called the PCR reads with MiXCR. Here the sample spans about 240,000 distinct CDR3 sequences, around 13% being singletons. This specimen was PBMCs from the stem cell graft donor, taken from the stem cell graft. The receptors were gathered from a human donor who donated a stem cell graft to a child with acute lymphoblastic leukemia.

This clonotype appeared a few times. The chain uses TRBV6-1 and TRBJ1-6; 10 bases line up with TRBD1. The V and J ends lost 4 bases and 0 bases, in that order; junction bases with no gene match: 9. The germline V gene has CDR1 MNHNS and CDR2 SASEGT. This CDR3 has 19 residues. CDR3 in amino acids: CASSGRDRGISSYNSPLHF. In DNA, the CDR3 is TGTGCCAGCAGTGGCCGGGACAGGGGTATAAGCTCCTATAATTCACCCCTCCACTTT.

This clonotype was counted at least ten times. The genes are TRBV27 and TRBJ2-2, with TRBD2 as a possible D gene (6 bases). Trimming shortened V by 9 bases and J by 4 bases, and 15 bases separated the two germline ends. Germline V lookup: CDR1 MNHEY, CDR2 SMNVEV (reference sequence). The CDR3 is 14 amino acids. CDR3 DNA sequence: TGTGCCAGTGCGGGGTATAGGGTCACCGGGGAGCTGTTTTTT. This translates into CASAGYRVTGELFF.

This clonotype appeared a few times. The chain couples TRBV10-3 to TRBJ2-2; tentatively, D is TRBD1 (5 bases). The CDR3 runs 13 residues. Trimming shortened V by 10 bases and J by 6 bases, and 15 bases separated the two germline ends. In germline, CDR1 is ENHRY, CDR2 SYGVKD. The CDR3 region is CATRTNKAGELFF. The DNA of the CDR3 is TGTGCCACCAGGACAAATAAGGCCGGGGAGCTGTTTTTT.

This clonotype came up many times. The chain carries TRBV5-5 and TRBJ2-1; D may be TRBD2 (6 bases). The CDR3 extends over 15 amino acids. V was cut by 2 bases and J by 4 bases, with 13 bases left in between. CDR1 SGHKS and CDR2 YYEKEE come from the germline V gene (reference sequence). The DNA for the CDR3 is TGTGCCAGCAGCTTTCTCCCACTAGCTTACAATGAGCAGTTCTTC. This translates into CASSFLPLAYNEQFF.

This clonotype was seen many times. This sequence joins TRBV5-1 and TRBJ1-2, with 9 bases fitting TRBD1. The CDR3 consists of 13 residues. The V and J ends lost 4 bases and 13 bases, in that order; junction bases with no gene match: 11. Germline assignment: CDR1 SGHRS and CDR2 YFSETQ. The chain's CDR3 is CASSTGQGGRTTF. CDR3 sequence (DNA): TGCGCCAGCAGCACGGGACAGGGAGGACGGACCACCTTC.

This clonotype was observed at least ten times. V and J are TRBV12-3 or TRBV12-4 and TRBJ2-5, with D maybe TRBD2 (5 bases). Trimming shortened V by 6 bases and J by 3 bases, and 17 bases separated the two germline ends. CDR3 length: 15 residues. The CDR3 is CASRVEADQEETQYF. CDR3 DNA sequence: TGTGCCAGCAGGGTGGAGGCAGACCAAGAAGAGACCCAGTACTTC.

This clonotype has a count of ten or more. The CDR3 loop reads CASSQGQRGATEAFF. The CDR3 bases are TGCGCCAGCAGCCAAGGGCAAAGGGGTGCCACTGAAGCTTTCTTT. The V call is TRBV4-3, the J call TRBJ1-1; perhaps TRBD1 as D (5 bases). This CDR3 has 15 amino acids. Trimming shortened V by 1 base and J by 4 bases, and 13 bases separated the two germline ends. CDR1 is LGHNA, CDR2 YSLEER, per germline.

The sample holds many counts of this clonotype. This chain uses TRBV5-5 with TRBJ2-2, with D unresolved. The CDR3 totals 11 residues. The ends were cut back, 3 bases at V and 7 bases at J, with 4 bases in the middle. Germline CDR1 reads SGHKS; CDR2 reads YYEKEE (reference sequence). CDR3 region: CASSSVGELFF. The CDR3 DNA reads as TGTGCCAGCAGCTCCGTCGGGGAGCTGTTTTTT.

This clonotype was seen ten or more times. This chain connects TRBV12-3 or TRBV12-4 to TRBJ1-2, with TRBD1 as a possible D gene (6 bases). This CDR3 region has 13 residues. V lost 7 bases, J lost 4 bases, and 13 bases lay in between. The CDR3 DNA follows: TGTGCCAGCAATGCAGGGGAGGCCTATGGCTACACCTTC. Amino acid sequence: CASNAGEAYGYTF.

There are many counts of this clonotype. The chain uses TRBV6-2 or TRBV6-3 and TRBJ2-7; D gene uncertain. There are 12 residues in the CDR3. V lost 2 bases and J 7 bases, leaving 9 bases between the germline ends. From germline, CDR1 is MNHEY and CDR2 SVGEGT. CDR3 DNA sequence: TGTGCCAGCAGTTACACCTCAAGGGAGCAGTACTTC. Protein: CASSYTSREQYF.

The V and J genes are TRBV30 and TRBJ1-2; unclear D gene. This CDR3 spans 13 amino acids. The V end was cut by 1 base, the J end by 5 bases, with 11 bases between. Looked up from germline, CDR1 is GTSNPN and CDR2 is SVGIG (reference sequence). CDR3 protein: CAWSGQLLYGYTF. The DNA for the CDR3 is TGTGCCTGGAGTGGCCAACTCCTATATGGCTACACCTTC.

This clonotype was counted many times. The J gene is TRBJ2-1, the V gene TRBV9; D assignment may be TRBD1 or TRBD2 (6 bases each). Germline V gene sequence: CDR1 SGDLS, CDR2 YYNGEE. The CDR3 has 15 amino acids. Between the trimmed V and J ends, which lost 3 bases and 6 bases, there was a span of 16 bases. The CDR3 coding sequence is TGTGCCAGCAGCGGGATGGGGGGCCACGGCAATGAGCAGTTCTTC. Protein product: CASSGMGGHGNEQFF.

Ten or more counts support this clonotype. The chain links TRBV6-1 to TRBJ2-2; D uncertain. Germline CDR1 reads MNHNS; CDR2 reads SASEGT. V lost 7 bases and J lost 0, with 6 bases in between. CDR3 length equals 13 residues. The CDR3 sequence: CASNRANTGELFF. CDR3 DNA sequence: TGTGCCAGCAATCGCGCGAACACCGGGGAGCTGTTTTTT.

V gene TRBV29-1 combines with J gene TRBJ1-4; weak D call: TRBD1 (5 bases). CDR3 length: 13 amino acids. The ends were cut back, 8 bases at V and 7 bases at J, with 17 bases in the middle. Germline loops: CDR1 SQVTM, CDR2 ANQGSEA. CDR3 in amino acids: CSSSGSEIEKLFF. CDR3 DNA: TGCAGCTCCTCAGGGAGTGAAATTGAAAAACTGTTTTTT. Full variable domain (outside the CDR3, taken from reference TRBV29-1 and TRBJ1-4): SAVISQKPSRDICQRGTSLTIQCQVDSQVTMMFWYRQQPGQSLTLIATANQGSEATYESGFVIDKFPISRPNLTFSTLTVSNMSPEDSSIYLCSSSGSEIEKLFFGSGTQLSVL.

This clonotype occurred many times. V is TRBV7-2 and J is TRBJ2-5; 10 nucleotides agree with TRBD2. Trimming cost V 4 bases and J 7 bases; bases outside gene matches: 9. The CDR3 length is 15 residues. Germline CDR1 reads SGHTA; CDR2 reads FQGNSA. CDR3 sequence: CASSSQRGGRGTQYF. CDR3 bases: TGTGCCAGCAGCTCCCAGCGGGGGGGCCGGGGGACCCAGTACTTC. Looking up the rest from reference TRBV7-2 and TRBJ2-5 gives the full variable domain: GAGVSQSPSNKVTEKGKDVELRCDPISGHTALYWYRQSLGQGLEFLIYFQGNSAPDKSGLPSDRFSAERTGGSVSTLTIQRTQQEDSAVYLCASSSQRGGRGTQYFGPGTRLLVL.

This clonotype appeared many times. The chain has TRBV3-1 and TRBJ2-7, with 11 positions matching TRBD1. The CDR3 is made up of 16 amino acids. CDR1 is LGHDT and CDR2 is YNNKEL in the germline V gene (reference sequence). After removal of 3 bases from V and 2 bases from J, the junction contained 6 bases not matched to a gene. CDR3 loop: CASSQVPGQGAYEQYF. Written as DNA, the CDR3 is TGTGCCAGCAGCCAGGTCCCGGGACAGGGGGCCTACGAGCAGTACTTC.